These 23 T cell receptor beta chains originate from one sample sequenced in a study of T cells in Graves' hyperthyroidism and ophthalmopathy. TCR beta CDR3 regions were amplified from RNA transcripts. TCR CDR3 underwent first-round RT-PCR with the HTBI primer set. TCRdb analysed the multiplex PCR reads with MiXCR anew, one entry per CDR3 protein. Of 490,000 or so distinct CDR3 sequences detected, 20% to 25% appear once; the ten largest clones hold around 54%. The sequenced sample consisted of blood. The receptors here all came from an older woman with Graves' ophthalmopathy.

This sequence joins TRBV12-3 or TRBV12-4 and TRBJ2-1; 12 bases fit TRBD2. The CDR3 runs 22 residues. The junction had 18 bases not matched to a gene; V was cut back by 3 bases and J by 0 bases. The CDR3 DNA reads as TGTGCCAGCAGTTTCAGGAAGGGGTGGGAAAGACTAGCGGGAGACTCCTACAATGAGCAGTTCTTC. This encodes CASSFRKGWERLAGDSYNEQFF.

This clonotype was counted only a few times. The V call is TRBV9, the J call TRBJ2-5; tentative D call: TRBD2 (5 bases). CDR1 is SGDLS, CDR2 YYNGEE, per germline. CDR3 size: 14 residues. V was shortened by 0 bases and J by 4 bases, with 10 bases between the two germline ends. The CDR3: CASSVGLPGETQYF. DNA for the CDR3: TGTGCCAGCAGCGTAGGACTACCCGGAGAGACCCAGTACTTC. The whole variable domain, remainder taken from reference TRBV9 and TRBJ2-5, is DSGVTQTPKHLITATGQRVTLRCSPRSGDLSVYWYQQSLDQGLQFLIQYYNGEERAKGNILERFSAQQFPDLHSELNLSSLELGDSALYFCASSVGLPGETQYFGPGTRLLVL.

The rearrangement links TRBV30 to TRBJ2-1; tentatively, D is TRBD1 or TRBD2 (5 bases each). This CDR3 comprises 17 residues. Germline V lookup: CDR1 GTSNPN, CDR2 SVGIG (reference sequence). V was pared by 3 bases and J by 4 bases, with 22 bases between. CDR3 sequence reads: CAWRHRDRDPLYNEQFF. The CDR3 DNA reads TGTGCCTGGAGGCATAGGGACCGGGACCCCTTATACAATGAGCAGTTCTTC.

This clonotype was seen a few times. The J gene is TRBJ2-1, the V gene TRBV5-8; a possible D gene is TRBD1 (5 bases). The CDR3 totals 15 residues. Germline assignment: CDR1 SGHTS and CDR2 YDEGEE. V was shortened by 0 bases and J by 9 bases, with 16 bases between the two germline ends. The CDR3 loop is CASSLGLSGWGEQFF. The DNA of the CDR3 is TGTGCCAGCAGCTTGGGTCTTTCAGGGTGGGGTGAGCAGTTCTTC.

This clonotype came up many times. The chain has TRBV28 and TRBJ2-1; D is undetermined. The germline V and J ends were trimmed by 10 bases and 8 bases, with 12 bases remaining between them. The length of the CDR3 is 11 residues. Germline V gene data show CDR1 as MDHEN and CDR2 as SYDVKM. The CDR3 sequence: CATSLRDEQFF. CDR3 sequence (DNA): TGTGCCACCTCGCTCCGGGATGAGCAGTTCTTC. Drawing the rest from reference TRBV28 and TRBJ2-1, the complete variable domain is DVKVTQSSRYLVKRTGEKVFLECVQDMDHENMFWYRQDPGLGLRLIYFSYDVKMKEKGDIPEGYSVSREKKERFSLILESASTNQTSMYLCATSLRDEQFFGPGTRLTVL.

The chain employs TRBV9 and TRBJ2-1, with 14 bases identical to TRBD2. CDR3 length equals 17 residues. Germline V gene data show CDR1 as SGDLS and CDR2 as YYNGEE. Trimming took 1 base from V and 3 from J; bases not matched to a gene: 3. The CDR3 reads CASSVMTSGRVYNEQFF. CDR3 DNA: TGTGCCAGCAGCGTAATGACTAGCGGGAGGGTCTACAATGAGCAGTTCTTC.

This clonotype was picked up a small number of times. The CDR3 DNA reads as TGTGCCACCAGTGTAAAGGGTCAGGGAGAGACCCAGTACTTC. This sequence encodes CATSVKGQGETQYF. V is TRBV24-1 and J is TRBJ2-5, with a tentative D call TRBD1 (5 bases). Germline CDR1 and CDR2: KGHDR and SFDVKD. The CDR3 is 14 residues long. V gave up 5 bases and J gave up 4 bases, with 13 bases separating them.

The V gene is TRBV6-6, the J gene TRBJ2-1; D is possibly TRBD2 (5 bases). The CDR3 extends over 16 amino acids. The germline gives CDR1 MNHNY, CDR2 SVGAGI (reference sequence). Trimming cost V 0 bases and J 3 bases, with 12 bases left between them. CDR3 bases: TGTGCCAGCAGTTACTCGACCGCGGGTCTCTACAATGAGCAGTTCTTC. The encoded protein is CASSYSTAGLYNEQFF.

The DNA of the CDR3 is TGTGCCACCAGTGATTCGCGCCCGGGACTAGCGGGAGGAATCTACAATGAGCAGTACTTC. Its protein is CATSDSRPGLAGGIYNEQYF. The chain employs TRBV24-1 and TRBJ2-1, with 15 nucleotides matching TRBD2. The closer fit of TRBJ2-7 to the DNA end suggests the J call may be wrong. The CDR3 is 20 amino acids. Germline CDR1 and CDR2: KGHDR and SFDVKD.

V gene TRBV5-1 combines with J gene TRBJ2-5, with D perhaps being TRBD1 or TRBD2 (5 bases each). CDR1 and CDR2 from the germline V gene are SGHRS and YFSETQ. The CDR3 is 14 amino acids. V shed 0 bases and J shed 5 bases, with 11 bases lying between them. The CDR3 loop reads CASSLGAEGETQYF. The CDR3 DNA reads as TGCGCCAGCAGCTTGGGGGCCGAGGGGGAGACCCAGTACTTC.

This clonotype occurred a few times. This chain links TRBV5-1 with TRBJ2-5; 9 bases match TRBD2. CDR1 and CDR2 (germline): SGHRS, YFSETQ. Losses at the gene ends were 4 bases for V and 6 bases for J; bases not matched to a gene: 10. The CDR3 consists of 15 residues. This CDR3 is CASSPSGRIVKTQYF. CDR3 DNA: TGCGCCAGCAGCCCAAGCGGGAGGATCGTGAAGACCCAGTACTTC. The variable domain in full, with the rest retrieved from reference TRBV5-1 and TRBJ2-5, is KAGVTQTPRYLIKTRGQQVTLSCSPISGHRSVSWYQQTPGQGLQFLFEYFSETQRNKGNFPGRFSGRQFSNSRSEMNVSTLELGDSALYLCASSPSGRIVKTQYFGPGTRLLVL.

Here the CDR3 reads CASRKTVRGNQPQHF. CDR3 DNA: TGTGCCAGCAGAAAAACCGTCAGGGGCAATCAGCCCCAGCATTTT. The J gene is TRBJ1-5, the V gene TRBV6-1; D is possibly TRBD1 (5 bases). The CDR3 is made up of 15 amino acids. V dropped 6 bases and J dropped 2 bases, with 14 bases sitting between them. Germline V gene lookup returns CDR1 MNHNS and CDR2 SASEGT.

This clonotype appeared a few times. J is TRBJ2-7 and V is TRBV28; 7 bases agree with TRBD1. The CDR3 is 13 residues long. From germline, CDR1 is MDHEN and CDR2 SYDVKM. J lost 7 bases, V lost 2 bases, and 5 bases had no gene match. The CDR3: CASSLERGREQYF. The CDR3 nucleotides read TGTGCCAGCAGTTTAGAAAGGGGGCGAGAGCAGTACTTC.

The J gene is TRBJ1-2, the V gene TRBV29-1; D not certain. Germline CDR1 is SQVTM and CDR2 is ANQGSEA. The CDR3 loop spans 15 amino acids. Trimming removed 4 bases from V and 1 base from J, with 16 bases in between. CDR3 residues: CSVVGYIDRNYGYTF. The CDR3 DNA reads TGCAGCGTTGTGGGGTACATAGACCGTAACTATGGCTACACCTTC.

The chain carries TRBV11-3 and TRBJ2-5, with unresolved D. The CDR3 extends over 15 amino acids. V was pared by 5 bases and J by 5 bases, with 18 bases between. The germline V gene encodes CDR1 SGHNT and CDR2 YENEEA. The CDR3 region has the DNA TGTGCCAGCAGCCCAATACCCCGCGGTCCGGAGACCCAGTACTTC. The encoded protein is CASSPIPRGPETQYF.

V usage is TRBV20-1 and J usage is TRBJ1-1, with D unresolved. The CDR3 is 11 amino acids. Germline-derived CDR1 and CDR2 are DFQATT and SNEGSKA (reference sequence). The CDR3 nucleotides are TGCAGGGGTTCACAAGGGACTGAAGCTTTCTTT. This translates into CRGSQGTEAFF.

In its sample, this clonotype was seen a few times. The V and J genes are TRBV27 and TRBJ1-5; TRBD1 aligns across 7 bases. The CDR3 is 16 amino acids. Germline V gene sequence: CDR1 MNHEY, CDR2 SMNVEV (reference sequence). The V segment lost 6 bases and the J segment 2 bases; nucleotides outside the gene matches: 10. As DNA, the CDR3 is TGTGCCAGCAGGCCGACAGGGTTCGGTGGCAATCAGCCCCAGCATTTT. Protein: CASRPTGFGGNQPQHF.

The chain uses TRBV6-7 and TRBJ2-7; TRBD1 matches at 8 bases. TRBV6-7 is classed as an ORF, of uncertain function. Germline trimming cut 8 bases from V and 4 bases from J; bases unmatched to any gene: 10. The CDR3 spans 14 residues. The CDR3: CASCRTGICYEQYF. DNA for the CDR3: TGTGCCAGCTGCCGGACAGGGATTTGTTACGAGCAGTACTTC.

The sample holds a few counts of this clonotype. The gene calls are TRBV24-1 and TRBJ1-2, with D perhaps TRBD1 (5 bases). Germline CDR1 KGHDR, CDR2 SFDVKD. The CDR3 consists of 14 residues. Trimming shortened V by 0 bases and J by 3 bases, and 7 bases separated the two germline ends. In nucleotides, the CDR3 is TGTGCCACCAGTGATTTGCAAGGGGACTATGGCTACACCTTC. Its protein product is CATSDLQGDYGYTF.

This clonotype was recorded only once. The rearrangement joins TRBV19 to TRBJ1-6; perhaps TRBD1 as D (5 bases). The CDR3 totals 15 residues. V was pared by 6 bases and J by 6 bases, with 15 bases between. From germline, CDR1 is LNHDA and CDR2 SQIVND (reference sequence). The CDR3 is CASSLRDGINSPLHF. In DNA form, the CDR3 reads TGTGCCAGTAGCCTTCGGGACGGGATTAATTCACCCCTCCACTTT.

The chain carries TRBV18 and TRBJ2-5; D is perhaps TRBD1 or TRBD2 (5 bases each). Per germline, CDR1 KGHSH and CDR2 LQKENI. This CDR3 spans 15 amino acids. The V end was cut by 1 base, the J end by 2 bases, with 11 bases between. The CDR3 sequence: CASSPRDGVQETQYF. The DNA for the CDR3 is TGTGCCAGCTCACCACGGGACGGAGTACAAGAGACCCAGTACTTC.

Points on this clonotype: Since a much larger clone is just one base distant, this may be a read error. The chain employs TRBV7-2 and TRBJ2-1; 11 nucleotides align to TRBD1. From germline, CDR1 is SGHTA and CDR2 FQGNSA. Trimming removed 5 bases from V and 8 bases from J; junction bases left unmatched: 5. CDR3 size: 14 residues. CDR3 DNA sequence: TGTGCCAGCAGCGGGGACAGGGGGATCGATGAGCAGTTCTTC. The encoded protein is CASSGDRGIDEQFF. The whole variable domain, remainder taken from reference TRBV7-2 and TRBJ2-1, is GAGVSQSPSNKVTEKGKDVELRCDPISGHTALYWYRQSLGQGLEFLIYFQGNSAPDKSGLPSDRFSAERTGGSVSTLTIQRTQQEDSAVYLCASSGDRGIDEQFFGPGTRLTVL.

The chain has TRBV7-8 and TRBJ2-4; TRBD1 matches at 8 bases. V lost 5 bases, J lost 0 bases, and 3 bases stayed unmatched. The CDR3 totals 15 residues. The germline gives CDR1 SGHVS, CDR2 FQNEAQ. The DNA for the CDR3 is TGTGCCAGCAGCCAGGACAGGGCAGCCAAAAACATTCAGTACTTC. The encoded protein is CASSQDRAAKNIQYF.